This T cell receptor (beta chain) is from a study of cytomegalovirus exposure and HLA in healthy donors. This clone has just a few counts. The target antigen is unknown. Study-wide findings and caveats: The only immune exposure information that was available was CMV serostatus. Across donors, sequencing depth was assumed by presence/absence analyses to be roughly uniform.

Germline-derived CDR1 and CDR2 are SGHTS and YDEGEE. This CDR3 is built from 15 residues. The V end was cut by 4 bases, the J end by 0 bases, with 11 bases between. The PCR contained 60 Vbeta and 13 Jbeta primers. Clones were read by immunoSEQ multiplex PCR, and TCRdb kept only the in-frame ones, dropping some. The table lists about 200,000 clones, approximately 70% of them singletons. The chain links TRBV5-8 to TRBJ1-5, with D unresolved. Sequencing input: PBMCs. The source of this sequence is a woman in her twenties or thirties in good health and CMV-seronegative. CDR3 sequence: CASSRPGSSNQPQHF. In DNA, the CDR3 is TGTGCCAGCAGCCGCCCCGGGAGTAGCAATCAGCCCCAGCATTTT.